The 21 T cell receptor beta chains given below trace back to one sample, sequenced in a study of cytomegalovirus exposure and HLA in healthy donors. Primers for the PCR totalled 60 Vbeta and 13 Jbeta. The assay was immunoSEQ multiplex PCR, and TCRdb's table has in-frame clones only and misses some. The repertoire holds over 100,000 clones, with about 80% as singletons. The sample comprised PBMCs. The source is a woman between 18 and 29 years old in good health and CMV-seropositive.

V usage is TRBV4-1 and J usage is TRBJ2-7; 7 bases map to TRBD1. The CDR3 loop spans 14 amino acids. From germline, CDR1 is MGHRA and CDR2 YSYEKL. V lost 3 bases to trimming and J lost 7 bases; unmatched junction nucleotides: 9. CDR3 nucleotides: TGCGCCAGCAGCCACGGGACAGCCCTAAGGGAGCAGTACTTC. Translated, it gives CASSHGTALREQYF.

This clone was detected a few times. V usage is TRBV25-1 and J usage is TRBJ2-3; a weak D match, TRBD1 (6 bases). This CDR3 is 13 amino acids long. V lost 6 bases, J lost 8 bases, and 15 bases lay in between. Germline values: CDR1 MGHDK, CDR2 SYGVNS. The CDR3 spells CASSRRGRGTQYF. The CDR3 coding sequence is TGTGCCAGCAGCCGCCGGGGCAGGGGTACGCAGTATTTT.

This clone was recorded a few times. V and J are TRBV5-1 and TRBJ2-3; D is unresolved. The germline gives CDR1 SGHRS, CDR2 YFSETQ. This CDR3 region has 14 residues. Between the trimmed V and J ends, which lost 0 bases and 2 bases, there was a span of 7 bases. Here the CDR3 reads CASSLGSDTDTQYF. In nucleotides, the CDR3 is TGCGCCAGCAGCTTGGGGTCAGACACAGATACGCAGTATTTT.

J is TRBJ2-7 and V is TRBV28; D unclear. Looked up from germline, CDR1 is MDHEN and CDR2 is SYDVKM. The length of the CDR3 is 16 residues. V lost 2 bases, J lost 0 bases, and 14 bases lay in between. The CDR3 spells CASSLLDTVSSYEQYF. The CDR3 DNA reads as TGTGCCAGCAGTTTACTCGACACCGTCAGCTCCTACGAGCAGTACTTC.

CDR3 DNA: TGTGCCAGCAGCGCCCGACAGGGAGGAGAGAATTCACCCCTCCACTTT. This codes for CASSARQGGENSPLHF. V and J are TRBV9 and TRBJ1-6, with TRBD1 identical over 7 bases. CDR3 length: 16 residues. J was trimmed by 7 bases and V by 3 bases; bases with no gene match: 10. CDR1 is SGDLS and CDR2 is YYNGEE in the germline V gene.

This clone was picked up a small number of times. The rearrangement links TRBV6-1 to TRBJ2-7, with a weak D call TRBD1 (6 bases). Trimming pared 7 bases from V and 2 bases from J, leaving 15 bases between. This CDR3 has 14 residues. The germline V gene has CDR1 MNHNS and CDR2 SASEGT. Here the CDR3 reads CASTPGTRTYEQYF. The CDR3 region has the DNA TGTGCCAGCACCCCCGGGACACGAACCTACGAGCAGTACTTC.

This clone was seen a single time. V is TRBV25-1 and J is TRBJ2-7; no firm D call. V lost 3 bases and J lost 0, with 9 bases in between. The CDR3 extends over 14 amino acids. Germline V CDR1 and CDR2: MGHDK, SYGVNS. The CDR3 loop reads CASSEGPASYEQYF. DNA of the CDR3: TGTGCCAGCAGTGAGGGCCCGGCCTCCTACGAGCAGTACTTC.

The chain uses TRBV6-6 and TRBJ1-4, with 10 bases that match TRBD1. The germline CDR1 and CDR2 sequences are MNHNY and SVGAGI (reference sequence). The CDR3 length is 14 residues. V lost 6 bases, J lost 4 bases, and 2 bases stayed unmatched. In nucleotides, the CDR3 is TGTGCCAGCAGCCGGACAGGGGGTAATGAAAAACTGTTTTTT. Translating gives CASSRTGGNEKLFF.

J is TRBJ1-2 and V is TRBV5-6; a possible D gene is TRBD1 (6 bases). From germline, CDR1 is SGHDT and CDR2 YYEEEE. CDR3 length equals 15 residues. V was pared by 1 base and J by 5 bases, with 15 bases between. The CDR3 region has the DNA TGTGCCAGCAGCTTGCCCCGGACAGCCCTTTATGGCTACACCTTC. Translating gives CASSLPRTALYGYTF. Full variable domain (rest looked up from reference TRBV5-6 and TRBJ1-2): DAGVTQSPTHLIKTRGQQVTLRCSPKSGHDTVSWYQQALGQGPQFIFQYYEEEERQRGNFPDRFSGHQFPNYSSELNVNALLLGDSALYLCASSLPRTALYGYTFGSGTRLTVV.

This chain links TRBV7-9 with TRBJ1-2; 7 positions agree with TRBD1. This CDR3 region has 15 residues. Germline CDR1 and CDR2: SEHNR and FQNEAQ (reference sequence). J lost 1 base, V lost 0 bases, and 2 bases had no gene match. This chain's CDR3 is CASSLAGQINYGYTF. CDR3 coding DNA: TGTGCCAGCAGCTTAGCGGGACAGATTAACTATGGCTACACCTTC.

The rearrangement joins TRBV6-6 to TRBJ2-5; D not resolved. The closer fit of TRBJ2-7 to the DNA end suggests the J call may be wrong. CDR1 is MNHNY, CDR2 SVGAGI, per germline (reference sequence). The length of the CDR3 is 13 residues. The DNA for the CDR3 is TGTGCCAGCAGTTACTTGAGCTCCTACGAGCAGTACTTC. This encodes CASSYLSSYEQYF.

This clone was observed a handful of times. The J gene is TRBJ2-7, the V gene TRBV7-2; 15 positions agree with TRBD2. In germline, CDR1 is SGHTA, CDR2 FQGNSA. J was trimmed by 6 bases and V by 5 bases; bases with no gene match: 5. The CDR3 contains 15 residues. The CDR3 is CASSAGLAGGREQYF. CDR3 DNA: TGTGCCAGCAGCGCCGGACTAGCGGGAGGGCGCGAGCAGTACTTC.

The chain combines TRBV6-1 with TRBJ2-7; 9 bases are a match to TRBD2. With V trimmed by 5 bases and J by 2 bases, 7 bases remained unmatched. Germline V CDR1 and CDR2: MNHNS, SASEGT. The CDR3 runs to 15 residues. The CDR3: CASSFAGGPTYEQYF. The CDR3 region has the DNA TGTGCCAGCAGTTTCGCGGGAGGGCCCACCTACGAGCAGTACTTC.

In DNA, the CDR3 is TGCGCCAGCGCGCTGGGACTGATGAACACTGAAGCTTTCTTT. It encodes CASALGLMNTEAFF. The rearrangement uses TRBV4-1 and TRBJ1-1, with D tentatively TRBD1 (5 bases). The germline CDR1 and CDR2 sequences are MGHRA and YSYEKL. Between the trimmed V and J ends, which lost 8 bases and 0 bases, there was a span of 13 bases. There are 14 residues in the CDR3.

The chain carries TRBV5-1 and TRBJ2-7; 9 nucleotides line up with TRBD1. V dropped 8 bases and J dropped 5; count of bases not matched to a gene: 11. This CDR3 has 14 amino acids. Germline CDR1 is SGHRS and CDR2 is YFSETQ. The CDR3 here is CASRLGQGGNEQYF. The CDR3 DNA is TGCGCCAGTCGACTGGGACAGGGCGGGAACGAGCAGTACTTC.

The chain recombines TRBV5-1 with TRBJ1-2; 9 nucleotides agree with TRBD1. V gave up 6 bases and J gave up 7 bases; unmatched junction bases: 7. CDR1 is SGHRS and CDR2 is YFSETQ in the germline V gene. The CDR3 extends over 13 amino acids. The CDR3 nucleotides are TGCGCCAGCATGCCGGACAGGGGAATTGGCTACACCTTC. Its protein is CASMPDRGIGYTF.

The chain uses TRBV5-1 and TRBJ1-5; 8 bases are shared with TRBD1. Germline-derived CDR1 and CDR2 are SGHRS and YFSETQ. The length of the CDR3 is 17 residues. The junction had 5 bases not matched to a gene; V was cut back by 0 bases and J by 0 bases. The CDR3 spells CASSLGTGHYSNQPQHF. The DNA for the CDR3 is TGCGCCAGCAGCTTGGGGACAGGGCATTATAGCAATCAGCCCCAGCATTTT.

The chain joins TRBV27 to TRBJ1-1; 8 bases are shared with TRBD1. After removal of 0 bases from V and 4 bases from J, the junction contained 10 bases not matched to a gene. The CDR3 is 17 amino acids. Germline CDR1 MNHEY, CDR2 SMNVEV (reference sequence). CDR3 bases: TGTGCCAGCAGTTTATCACGACAGGGGCCGGAGGGCACTGAAGCTTTCTTT. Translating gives CASSLSRQGPEGTEAFF.

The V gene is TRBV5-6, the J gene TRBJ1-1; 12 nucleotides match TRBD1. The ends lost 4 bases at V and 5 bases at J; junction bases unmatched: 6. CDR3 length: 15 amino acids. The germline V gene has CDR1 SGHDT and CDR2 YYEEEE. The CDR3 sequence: CASSLWDRGRTEAFF. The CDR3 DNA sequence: TGTGCCAGCAGCCTATGGGACAGGGGGCGAACTGAAGCTTTCTTT.

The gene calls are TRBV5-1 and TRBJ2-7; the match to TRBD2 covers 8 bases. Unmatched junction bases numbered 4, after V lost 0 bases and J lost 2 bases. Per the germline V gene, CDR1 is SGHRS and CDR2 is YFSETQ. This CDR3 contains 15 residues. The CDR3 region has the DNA TGCGCCAGCAGCTTGGGGGGGGGACTAGCCTACGAGCAGTACTTC. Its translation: CASSLGGGLAYEQYF. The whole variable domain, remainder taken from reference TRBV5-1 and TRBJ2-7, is KAGVTQTPRYLIKTRGQQVTLSCSPISGHRSVSWYQQTPGQGLQFLFEYFSETQRNKGNFPGRFSGRQFSNSRSEMNVSTLELGDSALYLCASSLGGGLAYEQYFGPGTRLTVT.

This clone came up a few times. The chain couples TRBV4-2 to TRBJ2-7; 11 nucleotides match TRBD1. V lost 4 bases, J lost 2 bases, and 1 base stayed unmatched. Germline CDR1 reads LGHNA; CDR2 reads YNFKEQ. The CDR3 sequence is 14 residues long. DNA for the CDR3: TGTGCCAGCAGCCGGGACAGGGGGACCTACGAGCAGTACTTC. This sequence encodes CASSRDRGTYEQYF.